Listed here are 27 T cell receptor beta chains from one sample, sequenced in a study of cytomegalovirus exposure and HLA in healthy donors. Using immunoSEQ multiplex PCR, the repertoire was profiled, and TCRdb retains in-frame clones only, with some absent. The profile covers about 130,000 clones, with 90% to 97% appearing a single time and 1.7% taken by the ten largest. Sequencing was done on a sample of PBMCs. Receptors originate from a man between 18 and 35 years old in good health and CMV-seronegative.

The table lists this clone with a few counts. V gene TRBV29-1 combines with J gene TRBJ1-1; 7 positions agree with TRBD1. Per the germline V gene, CDR1 is SQVTM and CDR2 is ANQGSEA. With V trimmed by 6 bases and J by 0 bases, 7 bases remained unmatched. CDR3 length: 14 amino acids. This CDR3 reads CSVSSGTVNTEAFF. In DNA form, the CDR3 reads TGCAGCGTGTCGTCCGGGACAGTGAACACTGAAGCTTTCTTT.

The chain couples TRBV19 to TRBJ2-3; 9 nucleotides align to TRBD1. This CDR3 comprises 14 residues. Trimming took 4 bases from V and 9 from J; bases not matched to a gene: 8. The V gene's germline CDR1 is LNHDA and CDR2 SQIVND (reference sequence). CDR3 loop: CASSTRTGAVTQYF. In DNA form, the CDR3 reads TGTGCCAGTAGTACGAGGACAGGGGCAGTCACGCAGTATTTT. The complete variable domain, with remaining parts taken from reference TRBV19 and TRBJ2-3, reads DGGITQSPKYLFRKEGQNVTLSCEQNLNHDAMYWYRQDPGQGLRLIYYSQIVNDFQKGDIAEGYSVSREKKESFPLTVTSAQKNPTAFYLCASSTRTGAVTQYFGPGTRLTVL.

The chain links TRBV28 to TRBJ1-1; D remains unclear. The V gene lost 2 bases and the J gene lost 2 bases, with 6 bases spanning the gap. CDR1 is MDHEN and CDR2 is SYDVKM in the germline V gene. This CDR3 comprises 13 residues. The CDR3 sequence is CASSLGANTEAFF. For the CDR3, the DNA is TGTGCCAGCAGTTTAGGAGCAAACACTGAAGCTTTCTTT.

This chain uses TRBV9 with TRBJ2-2; 11 bases map to TRBD1. V lost 2 bases to trimming and J lost 3 bases; unmatched junction nucleotides: 3. This CDR3 is built from 16 residues. Germline loops: CDR1 SGDLS, CDR2 YYNGEE. Here the CDR3 reads CASSVPGQGDTGELFF. As DNA, the CDR3 is TGTGCCAGCAGCGTTCCGGGACAGGGGGACACCGGGGAGCTGTTTTTT. The whole variable domain, remainder taken from reference TRBV9 and TRBJ2-2, is DSGVTQTPKHLITATGQRVTLRCSPRSGDLSVYWYQQSLDQGLQFLIQYYNGEERAKGNILERFSAQQFPDLHSELNLSSLELGDSALYFCASSVPGQGDTGELFFGEGSRLTVL.

CDR3 in DNA: TGTGCCAGCAGGGCGACAGGGAAGGGAAATACGCAGTATTTT. This codes for CASRATGKGNTQYF. The chain uses TRBV28 and TRBJ2-3, with 7 bases fitting TRBD1. V trimming: 6 bases; J trimming: 7 bases; junction bases outside the gene matches: 10. Germline CDR1 MDHEN, CDR2 SYDVKM. The CDR3 extends over 14 amino acids.

The rearrangement links TRBV18 to TRBJ2-7, with a possible D match to TRBD2 (5 bases). The germline gives CDR1 KGHSH, CDR2 LQKENI. Trimming removed 2 bases from V and 0 bases from J, with 8 bases in between. The CDR3 has 14 residues. The CDR3 nucleotides are TGTGCCAGCTCACCAAGCGGAAGCTCCTACGAGCAGTACTTC. As protein: CASSPSGSSYEQYF.

The chain recombines TRBV15 with TRBJ1-3, with D possibly being TRBD1 (5 bases). Germline-derived CDR1 and CDR2 are LNHNV and YYDKDF (reference sequence). The CDR3 loop spans 13 amino acids. V lost 11 bases to trimming and J lost 1 base, with 12 bases between them. For the CDR3, the DNA is TGTGCCGTCGGGGGTTCTTCTGGAAACACCATATATTTT. Translating gives CAVGGSSGNTIYF.

This clone has a single count. This chain links TRBV28 with TRBJ1-5; 10 bases are a match to TRBD1. Germline V gives CDR1 MDHEN, CDR2 SYDVKM. The CDR3 runs to 17 residues. Losses at the gene ends were 6 bases for V and 2 bases for J; bases not matched to a gene: 10. CDR3 nucleotides: TGTGCCAGCAGACCCCGCCGGACAGGGGGAGGCAATCAGCCCCAGCATTTT. This translates into CASRPRRTGGGNQPQHF.

The chain recombines TRBV6-6 with TRBJ2-3; 9 nucleotides line up with TRBD1. Germline CDR1 reads MNHNY; CDR2 reads SVGAGI (reference sequence). This CDR3 comprises 15 residues. Trimming took 2 bases from V and 5 from J; bases not matched to a gene: 5. Written as DNA, the CDR3 is TGTGCCAGCAGTTACACGACAGGGGGAAGAGATACGCAGTATTTT. This translates into CASSYTTGGRDTQYF.

The genes are TRBV28 and TRBJ2-7; the match to TRBD1 covers 9 bases. This CDR3 comprises 15 residues. J was trimmed by 2 bases and V by 3 bases; bases with no gene match: 5. From germline, CDR1 is MDHEN and CDR2 SYDVKM. The CDR3 sequence: CASSLSDRGTYEQYF. The CDR3 bases are TGTGCCAGCAGTTTGTCGGACAGGGGTACCTACGAGCAGTACTTC.

This clone was picked up one time. V is TRBV4-3 and J is TRBJ2-2; the match to TRBD2 covers 14 bases. This CDR3 is built from 21 residues. Trimming cost V 3 bases and J 3 bases; bases outside gene matches: 15. CDR1 is LGHNA and CDR2 is YSLEER in the germline V gene. CDR3 DNA: TGCGCCAGCAGCCACTCAGAATCCGGGACTAGCGGGAGTGGGTACACCGGGGAGCTGTTTTTT. Translated, it gives CASSHSESGTSGSGYTGELFF.

V is TRBV9 and J is TRBJ2-7; D is possibly TRBD2 (6 bases). The germline V gene has CDR1 SGDLS and CDR2 YYNGEE. Trimming removed 1 base from V and 6 bases from J, with 14 bases in between. The CDR3 consists of 14 residues. CDR3 residues: CASSVLGDGGEQYF. CDR3 nucleotide sequence: TGTGCCAGCAGCGTACTAGGGGACGGGGGCGAGCAGTACTTC.

The J gene is TRBJ2-6, the V gene TRBV5-4; D is unclear. The V gene lost 1 base and the J gene lost 0 bases, with 11 bases spanning the gap. Germline values: CDR1 SGHNT, CDR2 YYREEE (reference sequence). CDR3 size: 17 residues. CDR3: CASSLPPTGSGANVLTF. The CDR3 DNA reads TGTGCCAGCAGCTTGCCTCCCACGGGCTCTGGGGCCAACGTCCTGACTTTC.

The chain links TRBV6-5 to TRBJ2-3, with D maybe TRBD2 (6 bases). Looked up from germline, CDR1 is MNHEY and CDR2 is SVGAGI. The CDR3 has 13 residues. Trimming removed 7 bases from V and 0 bases from J, with 8 bases in between. CDR3 nucleotides: TGTGCCAGCATAGGGAGGAGCACAGATACGCAGTATTTT. It is translated as CASIGRSTDTQYF.

The chain uses TRBV30 and TRBJ2-7; tentatively, D is TRBD2 (6 bases). This CDR3 contains 12 residues. CDR1 and CDR2 (germline): GTSNPN, SVGIG (reference sequence). V was clipped by 7 bases and J by 0 bases, with 10 bases between them. The CDR3 region has the DNA TGTGCCTACGGGACTCTCTCCTACGAGCAGTACTTC. Amino acids: CAYGTLSYEQYF.

The gene calls are TRBV19 and TRBJ2-4, with a tentative D call TRBD2 (6 bases). V lost 1 base, J lost 5 bases, and 15 bases lay in between. The germline gives CDR1 LNHDA, CDR2 SQIVND (reference sequence). This CDR3 is 16 amino acids long. CDR3 DNA sequence: TGTGCCAGTAGTATAGGCGGGCGAGGAGGGCAAAACATTCAGTACTTC. Translation: CASSIGGRGGQNIQYF.

The rearrangement joins TRBV4-3 to TRBJ2-3; D is unresolved. CDR1 LGHNA and CDR2 YSLEER come from the germline V gene. The CDR3 extends over 15 amino acids. Trimming removed 4 bases from V and 2 bases from J, with 13 bases in between. The CDR3 spells CASSPGSFDTDTQYF. The CDR3 DNA sequence: TGCGCCAGCAGCCCCGGGTCCTTTGACACAGATACGCAGTATTTT.

This clone occurred once. This chain joins TRBV7-2 and TRBJ1-4, with D possibly being TRBD1 (6 bases). V dropped 5 bases and J dropped 5 bases, with 15 bases sitting between them. Germline CDR1 is SGHTA and CDR2 is FQGNSA. This CDR3 spans 15 amino acids. The CDR3 region has the DNA TGTGCCAGCAGCCCGTCCCCGGGACAAAATGAAAAACTGTTTTTT. Its protein is CASSPSPGQNEKLFF.

The V call is TRBV13, the J call TRBJ1-1; 8 bases agree with TRBD1. This CDR3 has 15 residues. From germline, CDR1 is PRHDT and CDR2 FYEKMQ (reference sequence). V shed 3 bases and J 1 base; nucleotides not matched to a gene: 4. The CDR3 sequence: CASSLAGTGNTEAFF. DNA for the CDR3: TGTGCCAGCAGCTTGGCTGGGACAGGGAACACTGAAGCTTTCTTT. Looking up the rest from reference TRBV13 and TRBJ1-1 gives the full variable domain: AAGVIQSPRHLIKEKRETATLKCYPIPRHDTVYWYQQGPGQDPQFLISFYEKMQSDKGSIPDRFSAQQFSDYHSELNMSSLELGDSALYFCASSLAGTGNTEAFFGQGTRLTVV.

This clone was found once. The rearrangement links TRBV5-8 to TRBJ1-4; D is perhaps TRBD1 (6 bases). Germline V gene sequence: CDR1 SGHTS, CDR2 YDEGEE. The V gene lost 4 bases and the J gene lost 0 bases, with 19 bases spanning the gap. This CDR3 contains 18 residues. The CDR3 DNA reads TGTGCCAGCAGCCCGCGCCGGGGGGCGGCTCCAACTAATGAAAAACTGTTTTTT. It yields the protein CASSPRRGAAPTNEKLFF.

This clone has only one observation. V usage is TRBV7-9 and J usage is TRBJ2-7; no clear D. CDR3 length: 14 amino acids. Trimming removed 0 bases at V and 3 bases at J, with 9 bases between. The germline V gene has CDR1 SEHNR and CDR2 FQNEAQ (reference sequence). DNA of the CDR3: TGTGCCAGCAGCTTAGCGGCCAGACACTACGAGCAGTACTTC. As protein: CASSLAARHYEQYF.

The J gene is TRBJ2-1, the V gene TRBV28; tentative D call: TRBD1 (6 bases). Trimming removed 3 bases from V and 4 bases from J, with 10 bases in between. The CDR3 runs to 14 residues. In germline, CDR1 is MDHEN, CDR2 SYDVKM. CDR3 nucleotide sequence: TGTGCCAGCAGTTTCAACCAGGGGTACAATGAGCAGTTCTTC. This codes for CASSFNQGYNEQFF.

The CDR3 DNA reads as TGTGCCAGCAGCTTAGTCGGTGGGACTAGCGGGGAGACCCAGTACTTC. Translating it yields CASSLVGGTSGETQYF. The V gene is TRBV7-8, the J gene TRBJ2-5, with 12 bases matching TRBD2. Trimming at V came to 1 base and at J to 5 bases, leaving 5 bases not matched to a gene. This CDR3 has 16 amino acids. Germline V gives CDR1 SGHVS, CDR2 FQNEAQ.

This clone was observed a few times. V usage is TRBV25-1 and J usage is TRBJ2-1; 9 bases match TRBD2. This CDR3 is built from 16 residues. Germline V gene data show CDR1 as MGHDK and CDR2 as SYGVNS. V lost 5 bases to trimming and J lost 4 bases; unmatched junction nucleotides: 9. This chain's CDR3 is CASSPPTSGTYNEQFF. DNA for the CDR3: TGTGCCAGCAGTCCCCCGACTAGCGGAACATACAATGAGCAGTTCTTC.

The CDR3 here is CASSSKQGPEAFF. The DNA of the CDR3 is TGTGCCAGCAGCTCCAAACAGGGACCTGAAGCTTTCTTT. This chain links TRBV11-3 with TRBJ1-1, with D possibly TRBD1 on 6 matching bases. Germline CDR1 reads SGHNT; CDR2 reads YENEEA. The CDR3 covers 13 residues. Between the trimmed V and J ends, which lost 4 bases and 6 bases, there was a span of 12 bases.

The sample holds a few counts of this clone. The rearrangement links TRBV6-5 to TRBJ1-2; the match to TRBD1 covers 8 bases. Germline V gives CDR1 MNHEY, CDR2 SVGAGI. There are 12 residues in the CDR3. J gave up 6 bases and V 5 bases, and 2 bases lay outside the gene matches. The chain's CDR3 is CASSQGAHGYTF. DNA for the CDR3: TGTGCCAGCAGTCAGGGGGCGCATGGCTACACCTTC.

The rearrangement uses TRBV4-3 and TRBJ2-4; the D is unclear. Per germline, CDR1 LGHNA and CDR2 YSLEER. CDR3 length: 16 amino acids. The germline V and J ends were trimmed by 0 bases and 0 bases, with 9 bases remaining between them. The CDR3 DNA reads TGCGCCAGCAGCCAAGATCACGTAGTAGCCAAAAACATTCAGTACTTC. It specifies CASSQDHVVAKNIQYF.